Listed here are 28 T cell receptor beta chains from one sample, sequenced in a study of memory CD4+ T cells and cytomegalovirus serostatus. Assay: immunoSEQ multiplex PCR; the TCRdb copy retains only in-frame clones and omits some. The data contain about 52,000 clones, around 82% of them seen just once; the ten biggest clones take up 2%. The sort gate was single viable CD3+CD4+CD8-CD45RO+ cells for memory CD4+ T cells. Sequences were obtained from memory CD4+ T cells from blood. These receptor sequences come from an adult in good health and CMV-seropositive.

J is TRBJ2-7 and V is TRBV10-3; the match to TRBD2 covers 14 bases. The CDR3 spans 16 residues. V trimming: 4 bases; J trimming: 7 bases; junction bases outside the gene matches: 9. Germline loops: CDR1 ENHRY, CDR2 SYGVKD. CDR3 in DNA: TGTGCCATCAGTGCCTTGACTAGCGGGGGGGCAAGGGAGCAGTACTTC. It translates to CAISALTSGGAREQYF.

This clone has just a few counts. The chain carries TRBV5-1 and TRBJ2-2; 8 bases fit TRBD1. The CDR3 consists of 14 residues. J lost 6 bases, V lost 3 bases, and 4 bases had no gene match. In germline, CDR1 is SGHRS, CDR2 YFSETQ. In DNA form, the CDR3 reads TGCGCCAGCAGCTCTTACAGGGGGGCCGGGGAGCTGTTTTTT. Its translation is CASSSYRGAGELFF.

The chain is built from TRBV4-1 and TRBJ1-2, with 10 bases fitting TRBD1. J lost 4 bases, V lost 5 bases, and 10 bases had no gene match. Germline CDR1 is MGHRA and CDR2 is YSYEKL. This CDR3 has 16 amino acids. CDR3 protein: CASSKPGQGRLYGYTF. CDR3 coding DNA: TGCGCCAGCAGCAAGCCGGGACAGGGGCGCCTCTATGGCTACACCTTC.

This clone was seen only a few times. The chain carries TRBV7-2 and TRBJ1-1; D gene uncertain. Trimming took 3 bases from V and 4 from J, leaving 9 bases between them. CDR1 is SGHTA, CDR2 FQGNSA, per germline. The CDR3 runs to 13 residues. CDR3 in DNA: TGTGCCAGCAGCTTGGCAGCGAGCACTGAAGCTTTCTTT. This encodes CASSLAASTEAFF.

The chain employs TRBV28 and TRBJ1-2; no firm D call. Germline V lookup: CDR1 MDHEN, CDR2 SYDVKM. V lost 7 bases, J lost 4 bases, and 13 bases lay in between. CDR3 length: 13 residues. The CDR3 here is CASNSGRTYGYTF. Written as DNA, the CDR3 is TGTGCCAGCAACTCCGGACGGACCTATGGCTACACCTTC.

This chain's CDR3 is CASSPEDLYNEQFF. CDR3 coding DNA: TGTGCCAGCTCACCTGAGGATCTCTACAATGAGCAGTTCTTC. V and J are TRBV18 and TRBJ2-1; no definite D call. Germline loops: CDR1 KGHSH, CDR2 LQKENI. The CDR3 covers 14 residues. Trimming removed 3 bases at V and 3 bases at J, with 9 bases between.

This clone was detected a few times. The V call is TRBV4-2, the J call TRBJ2-1, with a weak D call TRBD2 (6 bases). Germline V gene lookup returns CDR1 LGHNA and CDR2 YNFKEQ. V was trimmed by 4 bases and J by 6 bases, leaving 10 bases between them. CDR3 length: 13 residues. CDR3 in amino acids: CASSPLGGNEQFF. The CDR3 nucleotides are TGTGCCAGCAGCCCACTCGGGGGCAATGAGCAGTTCTTC.

The chain carries TRBV5-1 and TRBJ1-1, with D perhaps TRBD1 (6 bases). The V end was cut by 1 base, the J end by 5 bases, with 18 bases between. This CDR3 region has 16 residues. Germline CDR1 and CDR2: SGHRS and YFSETQ. CDR3 region: CASSLILGGIGTEAFF. The CDR3 DNA sequence: TGCGCCAGCAGCTTGATTTTAGGGGGGATAGGGACTGAAGCTTTCTTT.

The V gene is TRBV11-2, the J gene TRBJ2-5; possible D gene TRBD2, 5 bases. CDR1 and CDR2 from the germline V gene are SGHAT and FQNNGV. The CDR3 runs 11 residues. Trimming left V 2 bases short and J 9 bases short, with 7 bases between. The CDR3 bases are TGTGCCAGCAGCTTAACGGAGGCCCAGTACTTC. Residues: CASSLTEAQYF.

The genes are TRBV28 and TRBJ2-6; perhaps D is TRBD1 or TRBD2 (5 bases each). V was shortened by 4 bases and J by 1 base, with 17 bases between the two germline ends. The CDR3 has 18 amino acids. Germline loops: CDR1 MDHEN, CDR2 SYDVKM. This CDR3 is CASSSSGATDSGANVLTF. In DNA, the CDR3 is TGTGCCAGCAGTTCCTCCGGGGCTACCGATTCTGGGGCCAACGTCCTGACTTTC.

J is TRBJ1-4 and V is TRBV18; D is possibly TRBD1 (5 bases). CDR1 and CDR2 (germline): KGHSH, LQKENI. The CDR3 length is 16 residues. V lost 5 bases, J lost 0 bases, and 13 bases lay in between. The CDR3 region has the DNA TGTGCCAGCTCAAGGCATCGGGGCTCAACTAATGAAAAACTGTTTTTT. Its protein product is CASSRHRGSTNEKLFF.

The J gene is TRBJ1-1, the V gene TRBV7-2, with 9 bases aligning to TRBD1. Germline V gene lookup returns CDR1 SGHTA and CDR2 FQGNSA. V dropped 4 bases and J dropped 0; count of bases not matched to a gene: 3. The CDR3 loop spans 15 amino acids. CDR3 amino acids: CASSSRQGVNTEAFF. The CDR3 DNA sequence: TGTGCCAGCAGCTCGAGACAGGGGGTGAACACTGAAGCTTTCTTT.

V and J are TRBV6-1 and TRBJ2-5; TRBD2 is a possible D gene (7 bases). The CDR3 loop spans 14 amino acids. From germline, CDR1 is MNHNS and CDR2 SASEGT. V shed 8 bases and J shed 5 bases, with 18 bases lying between them. The CDR3 nucleotides are TGTGCCAGCCTTGACCGGGGGGCAGGTGAGACCCAGTACTTC. Amino acids: CASLDRGAGETQYF.

V gene TRBV5-6 combines with J gene TRBJ1-1, with 9 bases identical to TRBD1. V dropped 1 base and J dropped 1; count of bases not matched to a gene: 5. Germline CDR1 and CDR2: SGHDT and YYEEEE. The CDR3 consists of 16 residues. The CDR3 nucleotides are TGTGCCAGCAGCTTGACAGGGGGCTTAGAGAACACTGAAGCTTTCTTT. Residues: CASSLTGGLENTEAFF.

This sequence joins TRBV25-1 and TRBJ1-1; D might be TRBD1 (5 bases). Germline CDR1 is MGHDK and CDR2 is SYGVNS. The CDR3 extends over 11 amino acids. Trimming stripped 6 bases from V and 10 bases from J, with 12 bases between. This CDR3 reads CASRRGDGAFF. The CDR3 nucleotides are TGTGCCAGCAGACGGGGCGATGGAGCTTTCTTT.

The chain links TRBV6-5 to TRBJ1-6; D uncertain. Germline V gives CDR1 MNHEY, CDR2 SVGAGI. The CDR3 has 15 amino acids. Trimming stripped 6 bases from V and 7 bases from J, with 16 bases between. This CDR3 is CASRMQWTGNSPLHF. CDR3 coding DNA: TGTGCCAGCAGAATGCAGTGGACGGGGAATTCACCCCTCCACTTT.

There are a few counts of this clone. The genes are TRBV7-2 and TRBJ1-1; the D gene is possibly TRBD1 (6 bases). This CDR3 is built from 14 residues. Trimming left V 5 bases short and J 3 bases short, with 13 bases between. Germline CDR1 reads SGHTA; CDR2 reads FQGNSA. Here the CDR3 reads CASSLQGGDTEAFF. The CDR3 nucleotides read TGTGCCAGCAGCCTACAAGGGGGGGACACTGAAGCTTTCTTT.

The gene calls are TRBV14 and TRBJ2-1; 10 bases line up with TRBD1. Germline-derived CDR1 and CDR2 are SGHDN and FVKESK. The CDR3 totals 15 residues. V lost 5 bases, J lost 7 bases, and 8 bases stayed unmatched. CDR3 DNA sequence: TGTGCCAGCAGCAAAGGGACAGGGGTAGGGAATGAGCAGTTCTTC. It yields the protein CASSKGTGVGNEQFF.

This sequence joins TRBV7-9 and TRBJ2-2; unclear D gene. This CDR3 region has 15 residues. V shed 5 bases and J shed 4 bases, with 14 bases lying between them. CDR1 and CDR2 from the germline V gene are SEHNR and FQNEAQ (reference sequence). CDR3: CASSPQALGTGELFF. For the CDR3, the DNA is TGTGCCAGCAGCCCACAAGCCCTAGGCACCGGGGAGCTGTTTTTT.

The CDR3 DNA reads as TGTGCCAGCAGCGTAGGTGGGGTTAACACCGGGGAGCTGTTTTTT. It specifies CASSVGGVNTGELFF. This sequence joins TRBV9 and TRBJ2-2; D is unresolved. The length of the CDR3 is 15 residues. The germline CDR1 and CDR2 sequences are SGDLS and YYNGEE. Deletions cut 0 bases from V and 2 bases from J, with 8 bases between.

J is TRBJ1-5 and V is TRBV10-3; D is undetermined. The V end lost 6 bases, the J end lost 0 bases, and 6 bases lay between the germline ends. CDR1 ENHRY and CDR2 SYGVKD come from the germline V gene. The CDR3 covers 13 residues. The DNA for the CDR3 is TGTGCCATCAGCGGGAATAGCAATCAGCCCCAGCATTTT. Translated, it gives CAISGNSNQPQHF.

The chain is built from TRBV2 and TRBJ1-5; D unresolved. Per germline, CDR1 SNHLY and CDR2 FYNNEI. V dropped 0 bases and J dropped 0 bases, with 6 bases sitting between them. The CDR3 runs to 15 residues. In DNA form, the CDR3 reads TGTGCCAGCAGTGAAGCACATTATAGCAATCAGCCCCAGCATTTT. Translating gives CASSEAHYSNQPQHF.

The chain uses TRBV5-6 and TRBJ2-1, with 15 bases identical to TRBD2. V shed 4 bases, J shed 7 bases, and the junction held 9 bases outside the gene matches. Germline V gene data show CDR1 as SGHDT and CDR2 as YYEEEE. There are 17 residues in the CDR3. Here the CDR3 reads CASSTPGTSGRRNEQFF. Written as DNA, the CDR3 is TGTGCCAGCAGCACCCCCGGGACTAGCGGGAGGAGAAATGAGCAGTTCTTC.

This clone was counted a few times. The chain recombines TRBV4-3 with TRBJ1-4, with D possibly TRBD1 on 6 matching bases. V lost 0 bases to trimming and J lost 2 bases, with 16 bases between them. The CDR3 totals 18 residues. Germline V gene lookup returns CDR1 LGHNA and CDR2 YSLEER. As DNA, the CDR3 is TGCGCCAGCAGCCAAGAAGGGCCCCGGACAGTTACTAATGAAAAACTGTTTTTT. It is translated as CASSQEGPRTVTNEKLFF.

This chain uses TRBV18 with TRBJ2-3, with D unclear. Per germline, CDR1 KGHSH and CDR2 LQKENI. Trimming stripped 8 bases from V and 2 bases from J, with 11 bases between. The CDR3 runs to 13 residues. The CDR3 spells CASESPTTDTQYF. CDR3 DNA sequence: TGTGCCAGCGAAAGTCCTACCACAGATACGCAGTATTTT.

In its sample, this clone was seen once. J is TRBJ1-1 and V is TRBV4-3; TRBD1 might be the D (6 bases). The CDR3 contains 13 residues. Germline loops: CDR1 LGHNA, CDR2 YSLEER. The germline V and J ends were trimmed by 3 bases and 11 bases, with 16 bases remaining between them. CDR3 region: CASSQAGTRFAFF. The CDR3, as DNA: TGCGCCAGCAGCCAGGCCGGGACACGGTTCGCTTTCTTT.

The V call is TRBV6-5, the J call TRBJ1-4, with TRBD1 matching 8 bases. V shed 7 bases and J 8 bases; nucleotides not matched to a gene: 6. CDR3 length equals 13 residues. Germline V gene data show CDR1 as MNHEY and CDR2 as SVGAGI. CDR3 coding DNA: TGTGCCAGCAAGACAGGGGTAAAGGAAAAACTGTTTTTT. This codes for CASKTGVKEKLFF.

The CDR3: CASSVQGAGNTIYF. The CDR3 DNA follows: TGTGCCAGCAGCGTACAGGGTGCAGGAAACACCATATATTTT. The rearrangement joins TRBV9 to TRBJ1-3; tentatively, D is TRBD1 (5 bases). Per the germline V gene, CDR1 is SGDLS and CDR2 is YYNGEE. The CDR3 totals 14 residues. Trimming shortened V by 1 base and J by 4 bases, and 9 bases separated the two germline ends.